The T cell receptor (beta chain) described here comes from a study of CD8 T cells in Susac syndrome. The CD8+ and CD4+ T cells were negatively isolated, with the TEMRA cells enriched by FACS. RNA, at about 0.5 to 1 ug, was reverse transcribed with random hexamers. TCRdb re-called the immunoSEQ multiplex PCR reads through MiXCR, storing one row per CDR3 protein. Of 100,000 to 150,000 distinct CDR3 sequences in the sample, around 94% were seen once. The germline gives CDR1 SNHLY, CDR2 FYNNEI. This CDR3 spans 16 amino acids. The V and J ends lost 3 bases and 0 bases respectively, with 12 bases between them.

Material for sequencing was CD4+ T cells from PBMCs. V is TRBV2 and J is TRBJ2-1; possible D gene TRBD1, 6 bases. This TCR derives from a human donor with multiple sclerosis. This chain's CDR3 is CASSETGLSSYNEQFF. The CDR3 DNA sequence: TGTGCCAGCAGTGAGACAGGTTTAAGCTCCTACAATGAGCAGTTCTTC.